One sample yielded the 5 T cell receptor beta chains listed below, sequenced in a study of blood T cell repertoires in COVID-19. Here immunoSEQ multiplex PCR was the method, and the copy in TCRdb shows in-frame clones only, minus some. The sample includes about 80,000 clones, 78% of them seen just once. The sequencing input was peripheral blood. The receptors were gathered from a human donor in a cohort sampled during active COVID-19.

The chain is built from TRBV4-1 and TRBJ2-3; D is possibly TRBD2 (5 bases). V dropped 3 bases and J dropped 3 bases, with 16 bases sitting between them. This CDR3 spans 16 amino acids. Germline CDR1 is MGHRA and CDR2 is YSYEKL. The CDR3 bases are TGCGCCAGCAGCCAGAGACCCCTGGAGGAAACAGATACGCAGTATTTT. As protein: CASSQRPLEETDTQYF.

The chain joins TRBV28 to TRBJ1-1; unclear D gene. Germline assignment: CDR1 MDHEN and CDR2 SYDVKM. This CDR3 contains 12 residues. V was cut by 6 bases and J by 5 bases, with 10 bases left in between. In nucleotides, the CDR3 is TGTGCCAGCAGAATGGGAGTGACTGAAGCTTTCTTT. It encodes CASRMGVTEAFF.

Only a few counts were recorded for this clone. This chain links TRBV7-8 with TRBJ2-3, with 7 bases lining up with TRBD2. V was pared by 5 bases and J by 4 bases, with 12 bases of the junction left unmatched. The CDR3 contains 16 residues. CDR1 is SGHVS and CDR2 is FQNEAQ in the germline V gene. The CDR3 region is CASSPQAGPVADTQYF. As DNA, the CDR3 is TGTGCCAGCAGCCCGCAAGCGGGGCCGGTCGCAGATACGCAGTATTTT. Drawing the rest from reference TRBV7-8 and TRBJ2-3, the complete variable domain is GAGVSQSPRYKVAKRGQDVALRCDPISGHVSLFWYQQALGQGPEFLTYFQNEAQLDKSGLPSDRFFAERPEGSVSTLKIQRTQQEDSAVYLCASSPQAGPVADTQYFGPGTRLTVL.

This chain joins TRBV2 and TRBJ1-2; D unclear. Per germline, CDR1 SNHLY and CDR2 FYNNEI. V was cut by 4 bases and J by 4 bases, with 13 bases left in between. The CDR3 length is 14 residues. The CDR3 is CASSGVAPSYGYTF. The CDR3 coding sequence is TGTGCCAGCAGTGGTGTGGCTCCCAGCTATGGCTACACCTTC.

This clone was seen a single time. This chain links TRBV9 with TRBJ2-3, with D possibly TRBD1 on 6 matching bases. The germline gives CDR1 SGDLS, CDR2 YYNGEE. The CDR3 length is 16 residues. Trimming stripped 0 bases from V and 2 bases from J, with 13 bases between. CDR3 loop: CASSVEGDGYTDTQYF. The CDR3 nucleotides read TGTGCCAGCAGCGTAGAGGGGGACGGATACACAGATACGCAGTATTTT.